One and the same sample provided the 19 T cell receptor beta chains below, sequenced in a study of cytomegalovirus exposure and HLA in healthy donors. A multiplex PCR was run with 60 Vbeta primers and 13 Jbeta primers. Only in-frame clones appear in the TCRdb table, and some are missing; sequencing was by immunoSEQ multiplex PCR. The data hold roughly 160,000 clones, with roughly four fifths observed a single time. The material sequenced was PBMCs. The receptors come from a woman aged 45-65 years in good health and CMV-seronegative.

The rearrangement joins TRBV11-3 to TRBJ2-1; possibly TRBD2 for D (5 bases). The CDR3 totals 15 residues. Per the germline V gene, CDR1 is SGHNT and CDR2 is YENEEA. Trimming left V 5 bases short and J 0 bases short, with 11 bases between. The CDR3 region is CASSVSVSSYNEQFF. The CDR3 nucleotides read TGTGCCAGCAGCGTTAGCGTCAGCTCCTACAATGAGCAGTTCTTC.

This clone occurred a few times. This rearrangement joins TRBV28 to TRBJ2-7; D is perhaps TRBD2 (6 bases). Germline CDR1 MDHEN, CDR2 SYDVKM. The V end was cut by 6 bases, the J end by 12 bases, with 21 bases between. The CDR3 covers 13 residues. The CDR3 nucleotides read TGTGCCAGCAGCCTCCTCTTGTGGGACTGGTTGTACTTC. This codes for CASSLLLWDWLYF.

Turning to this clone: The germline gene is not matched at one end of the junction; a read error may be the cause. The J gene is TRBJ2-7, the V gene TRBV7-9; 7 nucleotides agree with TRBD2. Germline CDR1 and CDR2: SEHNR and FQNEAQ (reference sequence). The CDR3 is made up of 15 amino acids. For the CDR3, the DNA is TGTTCCAGCAGCTACGGGAGCGGGGTAACCTACGAGCAGTACTTC. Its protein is CSSSYGSGVTYEQYF.

The CDR3, as DNA: TGCAGCGTCCCCCCCCAGGCGGCGGGTGGCTACACCTTC. Its protein product is CSVPPQAAGGYTF. This chain connects TRBV29-1 to TRBJ1-2, with unresolved D. The germline V and J ends were trimmed by 6 bases and 7 bases, with 18 bases remaining between them. Germline V gene sequence: CDR1 SQVTM, CDR2 ANQGSEA. There are 13 residues in the CDR3.

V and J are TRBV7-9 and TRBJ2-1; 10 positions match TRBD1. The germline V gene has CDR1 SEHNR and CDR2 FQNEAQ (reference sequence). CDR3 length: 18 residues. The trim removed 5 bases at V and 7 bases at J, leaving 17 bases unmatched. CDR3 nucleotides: TGTGCCAGCAGCCCTCTACCGGGACAGGGGCGAGGTGGGAATGAGCAGTTCTTC. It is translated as CASSPLPGQGRGGNEQFF.

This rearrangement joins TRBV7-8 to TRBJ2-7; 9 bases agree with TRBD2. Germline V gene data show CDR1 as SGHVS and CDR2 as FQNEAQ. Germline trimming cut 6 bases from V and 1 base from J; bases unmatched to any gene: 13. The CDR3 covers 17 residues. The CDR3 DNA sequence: TGTGCCAGCAGAGGGGGGGCTAGCGGGACACCATCCTACGAGCAGTACTTC. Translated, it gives CASRGGASGTPSYEQYF. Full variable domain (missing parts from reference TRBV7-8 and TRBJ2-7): GAGVSQSPRYKVAKRGQDVALRCDPISGHVSLFWYQQALGQGPEFLTYFQNEAQLDKSGLPSDRFFAERPEGSVSTLKIQRTQQEDSAVYLCASRGGASGTPSYEQYFGPGTRLTVT.

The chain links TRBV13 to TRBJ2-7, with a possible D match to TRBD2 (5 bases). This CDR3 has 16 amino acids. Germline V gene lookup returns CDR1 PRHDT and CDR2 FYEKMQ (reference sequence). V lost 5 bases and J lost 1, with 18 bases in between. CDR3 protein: CASSPRVGLKSYEQYF. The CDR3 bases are TGTGCCAGCAGCCCGCGGGTCGGGTTAAAGTCCTACGAGCAGTACTTC.

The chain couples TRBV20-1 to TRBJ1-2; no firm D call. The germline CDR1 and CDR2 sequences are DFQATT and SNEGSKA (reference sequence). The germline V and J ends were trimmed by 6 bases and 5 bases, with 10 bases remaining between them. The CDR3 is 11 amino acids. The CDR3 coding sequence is TGCAGTGCCCGAAGGGAGTATGGCTACACCTTC. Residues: CSARREYGYTF.

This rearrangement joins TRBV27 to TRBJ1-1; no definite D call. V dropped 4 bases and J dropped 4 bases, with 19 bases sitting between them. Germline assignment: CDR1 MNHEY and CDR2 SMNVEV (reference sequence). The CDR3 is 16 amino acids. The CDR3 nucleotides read TGTGCCAGCAGTTCGCCTCGACGGGGAGGGCTCACTGAAGCTTTCTTT. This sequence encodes CASSSPRRGGLTEAFF.

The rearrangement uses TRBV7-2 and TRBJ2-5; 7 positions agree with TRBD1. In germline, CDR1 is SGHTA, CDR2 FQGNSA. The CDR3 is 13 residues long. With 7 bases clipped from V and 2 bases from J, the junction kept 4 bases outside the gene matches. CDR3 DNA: TGTGCCAGCACTTGGGACAGACAAGAGACCCAGTACTTC. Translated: CASTWDRQETQYF. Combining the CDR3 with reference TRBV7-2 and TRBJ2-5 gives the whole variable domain GAGVSQSPSNKVTEKGKDVELRCDPISGHTALYWYRQSLGQGLEFLIYFQGNSAPDKSGLPSDRFSAERTGGSVSTLTIQRTQQEDSAVYLCASTWDRQETQYFGPGTRLLVL.

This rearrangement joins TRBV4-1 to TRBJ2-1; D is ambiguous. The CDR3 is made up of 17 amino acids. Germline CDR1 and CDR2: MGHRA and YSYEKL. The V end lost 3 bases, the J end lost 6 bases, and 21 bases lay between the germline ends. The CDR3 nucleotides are TGCGCCAGCAGCCAGGGCCTCTCGAGTAGTCCAGGCAATGAGCAGTTCTTC. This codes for CASSQGLSSSPGNEQFF.

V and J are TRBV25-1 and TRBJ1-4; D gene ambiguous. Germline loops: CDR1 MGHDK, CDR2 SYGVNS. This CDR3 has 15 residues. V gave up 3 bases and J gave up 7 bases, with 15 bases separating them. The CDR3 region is CASSDPGQEVEKLFF. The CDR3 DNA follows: TGTGCCAGCAGTGACCCGGGCCAGGAGGTTGAAAAACTGTTTTTT. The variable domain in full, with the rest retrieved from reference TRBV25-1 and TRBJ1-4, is EADIYQTPRYLVIGTGKKITLECSQTMGHDKMYWYQQDPGMELHLIHYSYGVNSTEKGDLSSESTVSRIRTEHFPLTLESARPSHTSQYLCASSDPGQEVEKLFFGSGTQLSVL.

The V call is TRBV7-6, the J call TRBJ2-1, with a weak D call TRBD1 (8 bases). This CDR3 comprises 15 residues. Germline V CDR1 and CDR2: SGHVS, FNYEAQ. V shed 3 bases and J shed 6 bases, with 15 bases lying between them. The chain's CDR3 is CASSFGTGGGNEQFF. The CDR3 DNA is TGTGCCAGCAGCTTCGGGACAGGCGGGGGCAATGAGCAGTTCTTC.

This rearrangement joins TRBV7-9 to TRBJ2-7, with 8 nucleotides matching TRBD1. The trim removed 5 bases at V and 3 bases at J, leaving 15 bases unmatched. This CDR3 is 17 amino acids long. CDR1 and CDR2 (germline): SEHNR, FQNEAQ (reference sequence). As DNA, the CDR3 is TGTGCCAGCAGCACGAACGCGGGACAGGTGGGACTCTACGAGCAGTACTTC. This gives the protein CASSTNAGQVGLYEQYF.

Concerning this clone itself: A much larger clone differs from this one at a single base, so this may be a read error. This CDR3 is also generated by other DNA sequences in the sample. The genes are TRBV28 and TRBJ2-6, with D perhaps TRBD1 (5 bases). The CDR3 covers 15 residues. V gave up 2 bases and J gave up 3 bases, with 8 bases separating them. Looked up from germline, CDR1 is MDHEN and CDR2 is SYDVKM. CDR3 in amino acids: CASSLAGFGANVLTF. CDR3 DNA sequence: TGTGCCAGCAGTTTAGCAGGGTTTGGGGCCAACGTCCTGACTTTC. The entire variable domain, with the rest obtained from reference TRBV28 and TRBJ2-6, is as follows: DVKVTQSSRYLVKRTGEKVFLECVQDMDHENMFWYRQDPGLGLRLIYFSYDVKMKEKGDIPEGYSVSREKKERFSLILESASTNQTSMYLCASSLAGFGANVLTFGAGSRLTVL.

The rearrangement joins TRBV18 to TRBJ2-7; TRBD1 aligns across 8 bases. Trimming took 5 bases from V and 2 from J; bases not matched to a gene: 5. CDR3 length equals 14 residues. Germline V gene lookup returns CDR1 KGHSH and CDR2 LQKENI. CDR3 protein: CASSFGQGPYEQYF. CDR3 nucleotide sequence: TGTGCCAGCTCATTTGGACAGGGCCCCTACGAGCAGTACTTC.

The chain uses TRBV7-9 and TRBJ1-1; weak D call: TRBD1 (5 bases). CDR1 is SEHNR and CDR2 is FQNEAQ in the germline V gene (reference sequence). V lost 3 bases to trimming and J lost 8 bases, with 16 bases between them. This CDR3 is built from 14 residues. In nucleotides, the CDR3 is TGTGCCAGCAGCTTTCTCACGGCGGGGGGAGAAGCTTTCTTT. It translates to CASSFLTAGGEAFF.

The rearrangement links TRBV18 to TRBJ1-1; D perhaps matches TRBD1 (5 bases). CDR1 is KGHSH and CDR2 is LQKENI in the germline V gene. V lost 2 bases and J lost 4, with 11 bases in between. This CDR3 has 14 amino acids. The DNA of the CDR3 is TGTGCCAGCTCACCAGGCTCTAGGGGCACTGAAGCTTTCTTT. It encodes CASSPGSRGTEAFF.

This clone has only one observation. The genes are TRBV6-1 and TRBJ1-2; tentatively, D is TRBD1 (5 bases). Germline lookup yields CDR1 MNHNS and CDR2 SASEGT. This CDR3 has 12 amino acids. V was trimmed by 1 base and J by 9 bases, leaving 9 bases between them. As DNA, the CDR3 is TGTGCCAGCAGTGAAGGGACAACTCGCTACACCTTC. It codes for CASSEGTTRYTF.